Listed below are T cell receptor beta chains from one sample, sequenced in a study of OX40 agonist ivuxolimab in advanced cancers. The data were produced by immunoSEQ multiplex PCR, yet TCRdb's version contains in-frame clones alone and is incomplete. The data contain about 27,000 clones, around three quarters of them seen just once; the ten biggest clones take up about 14%. This specimen consisted of CD4+ or CD8+ T cells sorted from blood, obtained in a trial of the OX40 agonist ivuxolimab. All receptors derive from an adult with an advanced solid tumor such as melanoma, head and neck, liver or kidney cancer. Both conserved end residues are part of each CDR3. D genes are given only for firm matches. Size values are once, few and many counts, or a class for expanded clones, and some rows have none.

J gene | D gene | clone size | V gene | CDR3 DNA | CDR3 protein
TRBJ2-5 | TRBD2 | - | TRBV5-1 | TGCGCCAGCAGCACCGGACTAGCGGGGGGGCTAGGGACCCAGTACTTC | CASSTGLAGGLGTQYF
TRBJ2-7 | - | - | TRBV30 | TGTGCCTGGTCATTAGGAGGAGAGCAGTACTTC | CAWSLGGEQYF
TRBJ2-5 | - | - | TRBV11-3 | TGTGCCAGCAGCGGTCCTACAACCGGGACCGGGAAAGAGACCCAGTACTTC | CASSGPTTGTGKETQYF
TRBJ1-2 | TRBD1 | - | TRBV15 | TGTGCCACCAAGACCGGGACAGGGCCCTATGGCTACACCTTC | CATKTGTGPYGYTF
TRBJ2-7 | - | - | TRBV7-2 | TGTGCCAGCCGCAGCCGGGGGCCCGAGCAGTACTTC | CASRSRGPEQYF
TRBJ2-7 | - | - | TRBV28 | TGTGCCAGCAGTTTTATAGGAGGGATAACGAAAGAGCAGTACTTC | CASSFIGGITKEQYF
TRBJ1-1 | TRBD1 | - | TRBV28 | TGTGCCAGCAGTTTACCGACAGGGGGCACTGAAGCTTTCTTT | CASSLPTGGTEAFF
TRBJ2-3 | - | - | TRBV30 | TGTGCCTGGACCCGGGCTAGCGCGGCAGATACGCAGTATTTT | CAWTRASAADTQYF
TRBJ1-2 | TRBD1 | once | TRBV11-1 | TGTGCCAGCAGCTTAGCCGCCCGACAGGGGGCGGCTGGCTACACCTTC | CASSLAARQGAAGYTF
TRBJ2-1 | - | - | TRBV9 | TGTGCCAGCAGCGTAGCAGTGGGGGCCATGGGGAATGAGCAGTTCTTC | CASSVAVGAMGNEQFF
TRBJ1-1 | - | - | TRBV5-6 | TGTGCCAGCAGCTTAATAACAGGGATCGCTGAAGCTTTCTTT | CASSLITGIAEAFF
TRBJ1-2 | TRBD1 | once | TRBV10-3 | TGTGCCATCAGTGAGTTGGGACAGGAATCCTCCAACTATGGCTACACCTTC | CAISELGQESSNYGYTF
TRBJ2-3 | - | - | TRBV19 | TGTGCCAGTAGTGGGGGAGCTGGCCCACCCAACACAGATACGCAGTATTTT | CASSGGAGPPNTDTQYF
TRBJ1-5 | - | once | TRBV19 | TGTGCCAGTAGTATAGGCAGGGACAATGGCAATCAGCCCCAGCATTTT | CASSIGRDNGNQPQHF
TRBJ2-2 | TRBD2 | - | TRBV19 | TGTGCCACCATCGCTAGCGGGGGGCGGAACACCGGGGAGCTGTTTTTT | CATIASGGRNTGELFF
TRBJ2-6 | - | - | TRBV7-2 | TGTGCCAGCAGCTCCCCTACAGGCTCTGGGGCCAACGTCCTGACTTTC | CASSSPTGSGANVLTF
TRBJ2-5 | - | few | TRBV18 | TGTGCCAGCTCACTCACCGAGAGGGAGACCCAGTACTTC | CASSLTERETQYF
TRBJ1-2 | - | few | TRBV6-6 | TGTGCCAGCAGTTACCGGACTGACTACTATGGCTACACCTTC | CASSYRTDYYGYTF
TRBJ1-6 | TRBD1 | few | TRBV6-5 | TGTGCCAGCAGAGCAGACAGGGGGTCTTCACCCCTCCACTTT | CASRADRGSSPLHF
TRBJ1-4 | - | - | TRBV6-5 | TGTGCCACCCGTCTTGTTCCTAATGAAAAACTGTTTTTT | CATRLVPNEKLFF
TRBJ1-6 | TRBD1 | - | TRBV6-1 | TGTGCCAGCAGTCGACAGGGAGGGAATTCACCCCTCCACTTT | CASSRQGGNSPLHF
TRBJ1-2 | TRBD1 | once | TRBV6-5 | TGTGCCAGCAGTTCCCCGGGACAGGGCCTCTATGGCTACACCTTC | CASSSPGQGLYGYTF
TRBJ1-2 | - | - | TRBV19 | TGTGCCAGTAGTATAGATCTATTGGGCGACGGCAAAGGCTACACCTTC | CASSIDLLGDGKGYTF
TRBJ1-1 | TRBD1 | - | TRBV4-1 | TGCGCCAGCAGCCAAAAGGGGCAGGGGGCCTTACTGAACACTGAAGCTTTCTTT | CASSQKGQGALLNTEAFF
TRBJ2-1 | TRBD1 | once | TRBV29-1 | TGCAGCGTTGAATCTCCGACAGGGTCCTACAATGAGCAGTTCTTC | CSVESPTGSYNEQFF
TRBJ2-3 | - | - | TRBV7-9 | TGTGCCAGCAGCGCGGGGGCCGGCACAGATACGCAGTATTTT | CASSAGAGTDTQYF
TRBJ2-1 | TRBD2 | - | TRBV5-1 | TGCGCCAGCAGTTTTGGCGGGGGGCTTTACAATGAGCAGTTCTTC | CASSFGGGLYNEQFF
TRBJ2-7 | - | once | TRBV30 | TGTGCCTGGAGTTTAGGGGGGGGGCTGCACGAGCAGTACTTC | CAWSLGGGLHEQYF
TRBJ1-6 | - | - | TRBV7-6 | TGTGCCAGCCCAGTTGCCCCTACGGGTGGTTCACCCCTCCACTTT | CASPVAPTGGSPLHF
TRBJ2-2 | - | - | TRBV5-1 | TGCGCCAGCAGCTTGGTTCGGGACTCTGCGAACACCGGGGAGCTGTTTTTT | CASSLVRDSANTGELFF
TRBJ2-7 | - | - | TRBV7-6 | TGTGCCAGCAGCTTAGAGAAAGCGACAGCCAAGAACGAGCAGTACTTC | CASSLEKATAKNEQYF
TRBJ2-3 | TRBD2 | few | TRBV30 | TGTGCCTGGAGTCGCGGGGGGGAAGCAGATACGCAGTATTTT | CAWSRGGEADTQYF
TRBJ2-7 | TRBD1 | - | TRBV11-2 | TGTGCCAGCAGCTTTGTGGGACAGGGTTGGGACGAGCAGTACTTC | CASSFVGQGWDEQYF
TRBJ1-1 | TRBD1 | - | TRBV5-6 | TGTGCCAGCAGCCCGGGACAGGGGACGGCTGAAGCTTTCTTT | CASSPGQGTAEAFF
TRBJ1-1 | - | - | TRBV7-2 | TGTGCCAGCAGCTTGACAGGTTTGACTGAAGCTTTCTTT | CASSLTGLTEAFF
TRBJ1-5 | - | - | TRBV27 | TGTGCCAGCAGTTTTCAGGGCCCAAGTCAGCCCCAGCATTTT | CASSFQGPSQPQHF
TRBJ2-7 | - | - | TRBV5-6 | TGTGCCAGCAGTTTGGGGGGTGCAGCGCCCTACGAGCAGTACTTC | CASSLGGAAPYEQYF
TRBJ2-7 | - | large | TRBV5-4 | TGTGCCAGCAGCTTGGCGGAGGGGCCGGGGAGAGGGCAGTACTTC | CASSLAEGPGRGQYF
TRBJ1-6 | TRBD1 | - | TRBV7-2 | TGTGCCAGCAGCCCCCGGACAGGGGCCATCTCACCCCTCCACTTT | CASSPRTGAISPLHF
TRBJ1-1 | - | - | TRBV7-6 | TGTGCCAGCAGCTTGATTAGGTTTGGGGTCACTGAAGCTTTCTTT | CASSLIRFGVTEAFF
TRBJ2-5 | - | - | TRBV20-1 | TGCAGTGCTATCCTGGGGGAGACCCAGTACTTC | CSAILGETQYF
TRBJ2-7 | TRBD1 | once | TRBV6-1 | TGTGCCAGCAGTGCCCGGGACAGTAGCTACGAGCAGTACTTC | CASSARDSSYEQYF
TRBJ2-5 | - | once | TRBV5-4 | TGTGCCAGCAGCGGAGGGGCCCCGGGGGAGACCCAGTACTTC | CASSGGAPGETQYF
TRBJ2-5 | - | - | TRBV7-9 | TGTGCCAGCAGCTTATCACAGGCCCAAGAGACCCAGTACTTC | CASSLSQAQETQYF
TRBJ2-5 | TRBD2 | - | TRBV30 | TGTGCCTGCCGGGACTACAACAAAGGGGAGACCCAGTACTTC | CACRDYNKGETQYF
TRBJ1-6 | - | - | TRBV10-3 | TGTGCCATCAGTGAGTCACAAGGTGATCATTCACCCCTCCACTTT | CAISESQGDHSPLHF
TRBJ1-5 | TRBD1 | once | TRBV19 | TGTGCCAGTAGTCTCCGGCGGGACAGTAATCAGCCCCAGCATTTT | CASSLRRDSNQPQHF
TRBJ2-5 | TRBD1 | - | TRBV4-2 | TGTGCCAGCAGCCGTGGACAGGGCCAAGAGACCCAGTACTTC | CASSRGQGQETQYF
TRBJ2-3 | - | - | TRBV4-2 | TGTGCCAGCAGCCAGGGGGGATGGGGACCCCAGGGCGATACGCAGTATTTT | CASSQGGWGPQGDTQYF
TRBJ1-1 | - | few | TRBV6-5 | TGTGCCAGCAGGAACAGGTTAGGAGCTTTCTTT | CASRNRLGAFF
TRBJ2-1 | TRBD2 | few | TRBV29-1 | TGCAGCGTCCTCCGGACTAGCGGGTCCAACAATGAGCAGTTCTTC | CSVLRTSGSNNEQFF
TRBJ2-1 | - | - | TRBV19 | TGTGCCAGTAGTATAGGGCAGGGGAACAATGAGCAGTTCTTC | CASSIGQGNNEQFF
TRBJ1-4 | - | - | TRBV6-5 | TGTGCCAGCAGTTACTCGGAGGGAGGGCGAGAAAAACTGTTTTTT | CASSYSEGGREKLFF
TRBJ2-2 | - | once | TRBV29-1 | TGCAGCGTGACTCGCGGGGGACAGAACACCGGGGAGCTGTTTTTT | CSVTRGGQNTGELFF
TRBJ2-1 | TRBD2 | - | TRBV2 | TGTGCCAGCAGTCTACTAGCGGGGGGGCTCTACAATGAGCAGTTCTTC | CASSLLAGGLYNEQFF
TRBJ1-3 | - | - | TRBV7-2 | TGTGCCAGCAGCTTTGCTAAGGGCTCTGGAAACACCATATATTTT | CASSFAKGSGNTIYF
TRBJ2-5 | TRBD1 | - | TRBV5-1 | TGCGCCAGTTCCCGGGACAGGGGGAGAGGGCAAGAGACCCAGTACTTC | CASSRDRGRGQETQYF
TRBJ1-1 | - | - | TRBV19 | TGTGCCAGTAGTATAGATCTCCCGAGCGTGGACACTGAAGCTTTCTTT | CASSIDLPSVDTEAFF
TRBJ2-5 | TRBD2 | - | TRBV2 | TGTGCCAGCAAATCCGGGCGGGGGACCTCGATCAGTGGAGAGACCCAGTACTTC | CASKSGRGTSISGETQYF
TRBJ1-1 | - | few | TRBV6-6 | TGTGCTATCATGAGGGTCGGAATGAACACTGAAGCTTTCTTT | CAIMRVGMNTEAFF